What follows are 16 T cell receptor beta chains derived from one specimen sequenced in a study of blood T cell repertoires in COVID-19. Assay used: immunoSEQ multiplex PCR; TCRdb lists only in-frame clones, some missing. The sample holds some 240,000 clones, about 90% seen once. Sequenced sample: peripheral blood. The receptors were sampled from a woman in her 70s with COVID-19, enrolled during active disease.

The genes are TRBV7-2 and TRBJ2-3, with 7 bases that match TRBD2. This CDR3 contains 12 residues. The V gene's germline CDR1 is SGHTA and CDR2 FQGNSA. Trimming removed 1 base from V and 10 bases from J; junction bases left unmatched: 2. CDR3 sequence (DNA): TGTGCCAGCAGCTTAGTACGGGAGGCGCAGTATTTT. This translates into CASSLVREAQYF.

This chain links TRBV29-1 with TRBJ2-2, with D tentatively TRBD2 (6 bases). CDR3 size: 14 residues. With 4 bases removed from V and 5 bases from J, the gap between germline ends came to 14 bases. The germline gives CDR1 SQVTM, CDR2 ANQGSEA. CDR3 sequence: CSVAGERGTGELFF. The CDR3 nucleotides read TGCAGCGTTGCGGGGGAGCGTGGAACCGGGGAGCTGTTTTTT.

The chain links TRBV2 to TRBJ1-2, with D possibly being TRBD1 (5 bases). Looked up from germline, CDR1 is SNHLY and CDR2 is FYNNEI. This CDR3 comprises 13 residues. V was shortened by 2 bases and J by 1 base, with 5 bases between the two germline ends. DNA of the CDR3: TGTGCCAGCAGTGAAAGGGGTAACTATGGCTACACCTTC. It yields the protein CASSERGNYGYTF.

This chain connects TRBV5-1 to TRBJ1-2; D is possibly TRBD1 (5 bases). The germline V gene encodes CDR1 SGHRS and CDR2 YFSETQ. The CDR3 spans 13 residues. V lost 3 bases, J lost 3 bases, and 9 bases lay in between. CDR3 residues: CASSSQGDYGYTF. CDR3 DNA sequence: TGCGCCAGCAGCTCTCAGGGTGACTATGGCTACACCTTC.

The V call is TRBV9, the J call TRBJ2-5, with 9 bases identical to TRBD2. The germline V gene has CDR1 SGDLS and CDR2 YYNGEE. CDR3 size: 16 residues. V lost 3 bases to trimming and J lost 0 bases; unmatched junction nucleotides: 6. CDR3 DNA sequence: TGTGCCAGCAGCGGAGCGGGAGGTCGGTACCAAGAGACCCAGTACTTC. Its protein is CASSGAGGRYQETQYF. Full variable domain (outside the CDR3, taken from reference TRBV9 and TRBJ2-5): DSGVTQTPKHLITATGQRVTLRCSPRSGDLSVYWYQQSLDQGLQFLIQYYNGEERAKGNILERFSAQQFPDLHSELNLSSLELGDSALYFCASSGAGGRYQETQYFGPGTRLLVL.

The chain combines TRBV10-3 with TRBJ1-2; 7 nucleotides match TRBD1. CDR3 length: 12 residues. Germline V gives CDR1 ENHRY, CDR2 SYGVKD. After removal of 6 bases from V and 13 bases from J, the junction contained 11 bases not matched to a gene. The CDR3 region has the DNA TGTGCCATCAGCCCGGGACAGACAACCTTCACCTTC. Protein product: CAISPGQTTFTF.

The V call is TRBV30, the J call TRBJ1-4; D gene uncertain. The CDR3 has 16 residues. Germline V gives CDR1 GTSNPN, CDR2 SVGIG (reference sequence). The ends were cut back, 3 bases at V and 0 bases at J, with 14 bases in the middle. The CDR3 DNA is TGTGCCTGGAGCGAAGTCAGCGGTGCAACTAATGAAAAACTGTTTTTT. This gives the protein CAWSEVSGATNEKLFF.

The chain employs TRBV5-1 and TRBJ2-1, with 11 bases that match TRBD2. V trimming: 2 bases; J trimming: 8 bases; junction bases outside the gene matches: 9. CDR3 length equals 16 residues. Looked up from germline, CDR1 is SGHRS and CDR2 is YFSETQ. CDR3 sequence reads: CASSFGSGRAGDEQFF. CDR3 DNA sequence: TGCGCCAGCAGCTTTGGTAGCGGGAGGGCCGGGGATGAGCAGTTCTTC.

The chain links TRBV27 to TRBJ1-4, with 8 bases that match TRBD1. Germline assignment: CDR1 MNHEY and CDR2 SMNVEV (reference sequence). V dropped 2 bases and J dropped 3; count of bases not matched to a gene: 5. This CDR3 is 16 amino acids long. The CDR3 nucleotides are TGTGCCAGCAGTTTACAGGGGGCGGGCGCTAATGAAAAACTGTTTTTT. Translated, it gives CASSLQGAGANEKLFF.

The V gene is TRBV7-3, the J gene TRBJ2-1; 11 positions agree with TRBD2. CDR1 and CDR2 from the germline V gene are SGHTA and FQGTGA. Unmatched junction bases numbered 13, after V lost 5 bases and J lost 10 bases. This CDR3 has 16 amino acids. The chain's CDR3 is CASSPDSGRALSEQFF. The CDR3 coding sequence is TGTGCCAGCAGCCCAGATAGCGGGAGGGCGTTATCGGAGCAGTTCTTC. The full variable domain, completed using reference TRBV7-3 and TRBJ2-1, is GAGVSQTPSNKVTEKGKYVELRCDPISGHTALYWYRQSLGQGPEFLIYFQGTGAADDSGLPNDRFFAVRPEGSVSTLKIQRTERGDSAVYLCASSPDSGRALSEQFFGPGTRLTVL.

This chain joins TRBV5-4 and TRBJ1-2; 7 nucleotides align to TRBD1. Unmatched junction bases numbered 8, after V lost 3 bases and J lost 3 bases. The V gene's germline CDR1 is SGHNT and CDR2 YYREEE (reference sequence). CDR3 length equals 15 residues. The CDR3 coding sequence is TGTGCCAGCAGCTCAGTGACCGACAGGGACTATGGCTACACCTTC. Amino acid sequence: CASSSVTDRDYGYTF.

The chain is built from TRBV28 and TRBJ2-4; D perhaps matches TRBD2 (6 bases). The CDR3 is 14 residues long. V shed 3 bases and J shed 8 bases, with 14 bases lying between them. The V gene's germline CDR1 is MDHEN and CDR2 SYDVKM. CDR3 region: CASSFGGNEYIQYF. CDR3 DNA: TGTGCCAGCAGTTTTGGAGGGAATGAATACATTCAGTACTTC.

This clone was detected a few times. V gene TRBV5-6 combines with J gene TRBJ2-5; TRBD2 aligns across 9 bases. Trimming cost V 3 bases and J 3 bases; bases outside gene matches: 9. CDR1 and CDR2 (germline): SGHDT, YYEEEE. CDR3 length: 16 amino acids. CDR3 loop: CASSSRRGGGEETQYF. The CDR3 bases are TGTGCCAGCAGCTCCCGACGGGGCGGGGGGGAAGAGACCCAGTACTTC.

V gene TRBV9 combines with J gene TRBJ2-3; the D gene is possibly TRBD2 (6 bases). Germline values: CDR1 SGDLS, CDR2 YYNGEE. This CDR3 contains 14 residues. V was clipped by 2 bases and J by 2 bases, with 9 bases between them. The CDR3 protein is CASSVGLVTDTQYF. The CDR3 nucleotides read TGTGCCAGCAGCGTGGGACTTGTCACAGATACGCAGTATTTT.

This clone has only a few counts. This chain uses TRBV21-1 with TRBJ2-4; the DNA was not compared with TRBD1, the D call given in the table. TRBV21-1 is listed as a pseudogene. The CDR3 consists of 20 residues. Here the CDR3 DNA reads TGTGCCAGCAGCACCCCTGGGGACAGGGGGCTGTCGGGCGCCAAAAACATTCAGTACTTC. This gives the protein CASSTPGDRGLSGAKNIQYF.

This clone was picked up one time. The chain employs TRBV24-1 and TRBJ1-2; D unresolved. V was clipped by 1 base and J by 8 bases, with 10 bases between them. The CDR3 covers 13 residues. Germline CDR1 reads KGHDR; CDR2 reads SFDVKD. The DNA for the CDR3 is TGTGCCACCAGTGATTTCCGGGGAGGAGGCTACACCTTC. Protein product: CATSDFRGGGYTF.